This TCR beta chain was found in a study of spatial heterogeneity in lung cancer. Time point: sample taken at primary tumor resection. Sequencing was performed on whole RNA extracted from tumor and nontumor lung tissue, or from frozen PBMC, and the material was left unsorted. Every TCR cDNA molecule bore a unique molecular identifier. TCRdb reanalysed the 5' RACE reads using MiXCR and keeps one entry per CDR3 protein. The repertoire includes tens of thousands of distinct CDR3 sequences, roughly 7.4% of them detected once, and roughly 28% sits in the top ten. The V end lost 0 bases, the J end lost 0 bases, and 6 bases lay between the germline ends. The CDR3 consists of 15 residues. Germline-derived CDR1 and CDR2 are LGHNA and YSLEER.

The sequence derives from a male donor with early-stage non-small cell lung cancer. Source: PBMCs, taken at surgery. V gene TRBV4-3 combines with J gene TRBJ1-5; D unclear. This chain's CDR3 is CASSQDFVSNQPQHF. In nucleotides, the CDR3 is TGCGCCAGCAGCCAAGATTTCGTTAGCAATCAGCCCCAGCATTTT.